The rows below give T cell receptor beta chains drawn from one sample of a study of blood T cell repertoires in COVID-19. Sequencing was performed with immunoSEQ multiplex PCR; in TCRdb, only in-frame clones are kept and a portion is missing. The table lists about 150,000 clones, 75% to 90% of them singletons. Sequences were obtained from peripheral blood. The receptors shown here come from a man in his 60s with active or convalescent COVID-19. Both conserved end residues are part of each CDR3. D genes are given only for firm matches. Some rows have no size entry. The others give once, few or many, or a class for an expanded clone.

TRBV4-1	-	TRBJ1-1	TRBD1	CASSRTGTVNTEAFF	TGCGCCAGCAGCCGCACCGGGACAGTTAACACTGAAGCTTTCTTT
TRBV28	-	TRBJ2-7	TRBD1	CASSKSDRGLGEQYF	TGTGCCAGCAGTAAATCGGACAGGGGGCTAGGCGAGCAGTACTTC
TRBV28	-	TRBJ1-2	-	CASSPPTGGRGYTF	TGTGCCAGCAGTCCCCCGACAGGCGGAAGGGGCTACACCTTC
TRBV19	once	TRBJ2-5	TRBD1	CASQNTGGRTQYF	TGTGCCAGCCAAAATACAGGGGGGAGGACCCAGTACTTC
TRBV6-2/TRBV6-3	-	TRBJ2-1	TRBD2	CASSPSGREQFF	TGTGCCAGCAGCCCTAGCGGGAGGGAGCAGTTCTTC
TRBV30	-	TRBJ1-5	-	CAWSVGGAISQPQHF	TGTGCCTGGAGTGTTGGGGGGGCCATTTCTCAGCCCCAGCATTTT
TRBV19	once	TRBJ1-1	-	CASRPQGLGTEAFF	TGTGCCAGTAGGCCACAGGGATTGGGTACTGAAGCTTTCTTT
TRBV19	-	TRBJ2-2	TRBD1	CASSPDRAAGELFF	TGTGCCAGTAGTCCAGACAGGGCTGCCGGGGAGCTGTTTTTT
TRBV7-3	-	TRBJ2-7	-	CASSLKPYEQYF	TGTGCCAGCAGCTTAAAGCCCTACGAGCAGTACTTC
TRBV5-4	-	TRBJ1-4	-	CASSLGQTSNEKLFF	TGTGCCAGCAGCTTGGGACAGACAAGTAATGAAAAACTGTTTTTT
TRBV29-1	-	TRBJ1-5	TRBD1	CSVETGGNQPQHF	TGCAGCGTTGAGACAGGGGGCAATCAGCCCCAGCATTTT
TRBV5-5	-	TRBJ2-3	-	CASSFRRGTDTQYF	TGTGCCAGCAGCTTTAGGCGCGGAACAGATACGCAGTATTTT
TRBV3-1/TRBV3-2	once	TRBJ2-2	-	CASSRTRRGTGELFF	TGTGCCAGCAGCCGGACCCGAAGGGGCACCGGGGAGCTGTTTTTT
TRBV14	-	TRBJ1-5	-	CASSQDPRKPQHF	TGTGCCAGCAGCCAAGATCCCCGTAAGCCCCAGCATTTT
TRBV6-5	-	TRBJ1-5	-	CAARQIASNQPQHF	TGTGCCGCAAGACAGATAGCTAGCAATCAGCCCCAGCATTTT
TRBV27	-	TRBJ2-7	-	CASSKGPRGEQYF	TGTGCCAGCAGTAAGGGACCGCGGGGCGAGCAGTACTTC
TRBV5-5	-	TRBJ2-6	-	CASSVVSGANVLTF	TGTGCCAGCAGCGTAGTCTCTGGGGCCAACGTCCTGACTTTC
TRBV5-1	-	TRBJ2-7	TRBD1	CASSSGQGRTYEQYF	TGCGCCAGCAGCTCCGGACAGGGTAGAACCTACGAGCAGTACTTC
TRBV2	-	TRBJ2-5	TRBD1	CASSARQGARETQYF	TGTGCCAGCAGTGCCCGACAGGGGGCAAGAGAGACCCAGTACTTC
TRBV11-2	-	TRBJ2-3	-	CASSRGRALNTQYF	TGTGCCAGCAGCCGCGGCAGGGCGTTGAATACGCAGTATTTT
TRBV14	few	TRBJ1-4	TRBD1	CASSHLGGIEKLFF	TGTGCCAGCAGCCATTTAGGGGGCATTGAAAAACTGTTTTTT
TRBV5-5	-	TRBJ2-1	TRBD1	CASRGGQGQYNEQFF	TGTGCCAGCAGGGGGGGACAGGGACAATACAATGAGCAGTTCTTC
TRBV18	-	TRBJ2-1	-	CASSPQVTGNEQFF	TGTGCCAGCTCACCGCAAGTGACTGGCAATGAGCAGTTCTTC
TRBV12-3/TRBV12-4	-	TRBJ2-7	-	CASSFNYEQYF	TGTGCCAGCAGTTTTAACTACGAGCAGTACTTC
TRBV6-5	-	TRBJ2-3	TRBD2	CASNPLAGDKDTQYF	TGTGCCAGCAATCCACTAGCGGGAGATAAAGATACGCAGTATTTT
TRBV3-1/TRBV3-2	once	TRBJ1-3	-	CASSPRTGNTIYF	TGTGCCAGCAGCCCTCGGACAGGAAACACCATATATTTT
TRBV6-5	-	TRBJ1-1	TRBD1	CASRPDRAAEAFF	TGTGCCAGCAGACCCGACAGGGCGGCTGAAGCTTTCTTT
TRBV19	-	TRBJ1-5	TRBD1	CASSSTDRGLEPQHF	TGTGCCAGTAGTAGTACCGACAGGGGGCTAGAGCCCCAGCATTTT
TRBV7-8	-	TRBJ1-3	TRBD1	CASTTDRGPGNTIYF	TGTGCCAGCACTACGGACAGGGGCCCTGGAAACACCATATATTTT
TRBV5-6	-	TRBJ2-5	TRBD2	CASSLNSGISQETQYF	TGTGCCAGCAGCTTGAATAGCGGGATATCCCAAGAGACCCAGTACTTC
TRBV6-1	-	TRBJ2-3	-	CASSELLVSTDTQYF	TGTGCCAGCAGTGAACTACTAGTGAGCACAGATACGCAGTATTTT
TRBV7-2	-	TRBJ1-5	-	CASSLGRDQPQHF	TGTGCCAGCAGCTTAGGACGGGATCAGCCCCAGCATTTT
TRBV11-2	-	TRBJ2-2	TRBD2	CASSLERLAGAVGELFF	TGTGCCAGCAGCTTAGAGCGCCTAGCGGGAGCCGTCGGGGAGCTGTTTTTT
TRBV6-6	few	TRBJ1-3	TRBD1	CASRRTGSEENTIYF	TGTGCCAGCAGGAGGACAGGCTCGGAAGAAAACACCATATATTTT
TRBV6-2/TRBV6-3	-	TRBJ2-7	TRBD1	CASSLLLTGHEQYF	TGTGCCAGCAGCCTCCTCTTGACAGGGCACGAGCAGTACTTC
TRBV15	-	TRBJ2-1	-	CATSPLGDYYNEQFF	TGTGCCACCAGCCCCCTAGGTGACTACTACAATGAGCAGTTCTTC
TRBV28	-	TRBJ1-2	-	CASSLVQRTNYGYTF	TGTGCCAGCAGTTTAGTTCAGCGAACTAACTATGGCTACACCTTC
TRBV7-2	once	TRBJ1-1	-	CASSFKGGDTEAFF	TGTGCCAGCAGCTTCAAGGGAGGGGACACTGAAGCTTTCTTT
TRBV2	few	TRBJ1-4	TRBD1	CASSEARAGGKLFF	TGTGCCAGCAGTGAAGCTCGGGCAGGGGGAAAACTGTTTTTT
TRBV6-1	-	TRBJ2-7	TRBD2	CASSEGLAGAQYF	TGTGCCAGCAGTGAGGGACTAGCGGGAGCGCAGTACTTC
TRBV6-1	once	TRBJ2-1	TRBD2	CASSELSGRAGEQFF	TGTGCCAGCAGTGAATTAAGCGGGAGGGCCGGTGAGCAGTTCTTC
TRBV2	-	TRBJ1-2	-	CASSEIPRYGYTF	TGTGCCAGCAGTGAGATCCCTAGATATGGCTACACCTTC
TRBV19	-	TRBJ1-5	-	CASRRDLRNQPQHF	TGTGCCAGTAGGCGGGACTTGCGGAATCAGCCCCAGCATTTT
TRBV15	-	TRBJ2-3	-	CATSRDYSITDTQYF	TGTGCCACCAGCAGAGATTACAGTATCACAGATACGCAGTATTTT
TRBV11-3	once	TRBJ1-6	-	CASSLYRESPLHF	TGTGCCAGCAGCTTATACAGGGAATCACCCCTCCACTTT
TRBV11-3	-	TRBJ2-1	TRBD2	CASSLLAGEGEQFF	TGTGCCAGCAGCTTATTGGCTGGGGAGGGTGAGCAGTTCTTC
TRBV19	-	TRBJ1-1	TRBD1	CASSLRTGGGTEAFF	TGTGCCAGTAGTCTCCGGACAGGGGGTGGGACTGAAGCTTTCTTT
TRBV9	-	TRBJ2-7	TRBD1	CASSVEGTGAPYEQYF	TGTGCCAGCAGCGTAGAAGGGACAGGGGCTCCCTACGAGCAGTACTTC
TRBV18	-	TRBJ2-3	TRBD1	CASSPRTGITDTQYF	TGTGCCAGCTCACCCCGGACAGGGATCACAGATACGCAGTATTTT
TRBV4-1	once	TRBJ2-1	-	CASSQEGQGYNEQFF	TGCGCCAGCAGCCAAGAGGGACAAGGCTACAATGAGCAGTTCTTC
TRBV28	once	TRBJ2-7	-	CASSAPLGSYEQYF	TGTGCCAGCAGTGCTCCATTGGGCAGCTACGAGCAGTACTTC
TRBV28	-	TRBJ2-2	-	CASSFIAGTGELFF	TGTGCCAGCAGTTTTATTGCGGGCACCGGGGAGCTGTTTTTT
TRBV2	-	TRBJ1-1	-	CASSVAFTEAFF	TGTGCCAGCAGTGTAGCCTTTACTGAAGCTTTCTTT
TRBV4-3	-	TRBJ2-1	TRBD1	CASSRRPGTGYNEQFF	TGCGCCAGCAGCCGTCGACCCGGGACAGGTTACAATGAGCAGTTCTTC
TRBV18	few	TRBJ2-2	-	CASSPPTGGDTGELFF	TGTGCCAGCTCACCCCCGACCGGGGGAGACACCGGGGAGCTGTTTTTT
TRBV5-5	-	TRBJ1-6	-	CASSPTSERPYNSPLHF	TGTGCCAGCAGCCCCACTTCGGAGAGACCCTATAATTCACCCCTCCACTTT